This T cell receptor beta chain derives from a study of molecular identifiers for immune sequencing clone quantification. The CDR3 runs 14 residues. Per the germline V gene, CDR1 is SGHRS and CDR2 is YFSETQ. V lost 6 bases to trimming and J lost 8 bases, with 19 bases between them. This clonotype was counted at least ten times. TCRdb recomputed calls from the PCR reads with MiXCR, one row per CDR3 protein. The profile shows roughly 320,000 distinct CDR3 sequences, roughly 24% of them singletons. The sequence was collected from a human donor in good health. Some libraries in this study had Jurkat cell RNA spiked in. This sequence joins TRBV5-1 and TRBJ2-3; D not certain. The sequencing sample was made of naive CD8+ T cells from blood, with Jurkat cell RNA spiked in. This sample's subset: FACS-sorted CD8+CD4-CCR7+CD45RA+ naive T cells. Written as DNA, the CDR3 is TGCGCCAGCACTCCCCCCCGAGGCATTGGTACGCAGTATTTT. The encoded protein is CASTPPRGIGTQYF.